This T cell receptor (beta chain) was documented in a study of blood T cell repertoires in COVID-19. Overall study context: Acute-phase and convalescent COVID-19 samples originated in the United States, Italy and Spain.

The V gene's germline CDR1 is MNHEY and CDR2 SVGAGI. V lost 6 bases to trimming and J lost 4 bases; unmatched junction nucleotides: 7. The CDR3 is 15 amino acids. Source study methods: Using reference gene primer amplification, nucleated cell counts were estimated. Profiled with immunoSEQ multiplex PCR; TCRdb holds only in-frame clones, not every one. V and J calls and clone size are given by that table; D and trimming were obtained from the DNA. The sample records approximately 130,000 clones, approximately 87% being singletons. The J gene is TRBJ2-1, the V gene TRBV6-5; 9 bases map to TRBD1. Sequencing was done on a sample of peripheral blood. This TCR derives from a woman in her 50s with acute or convalescent COVID-19. CDR3 DNA: TGTGCCAGCAGCCCAACAGGGGGCCGTTACAATGAGCAGTTCTTC. Protein sequence: CASSPTGGRYNEQFF.